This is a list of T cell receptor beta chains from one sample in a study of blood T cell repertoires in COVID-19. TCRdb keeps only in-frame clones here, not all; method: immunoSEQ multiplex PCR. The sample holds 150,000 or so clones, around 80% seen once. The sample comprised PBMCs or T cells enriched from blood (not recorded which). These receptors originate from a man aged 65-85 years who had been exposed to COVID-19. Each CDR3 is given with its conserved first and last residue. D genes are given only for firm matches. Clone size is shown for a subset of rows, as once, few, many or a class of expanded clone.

cdr3_aa: CASSLSRDTQYF
cdr3_nt: TGTGCCAGCAGTCTATCGAGAGATACGCAGTATTTT
v_call: TRBV6-5
clone_size: -
d_call: -
j_call: TRBJ2-3

cdr3_aa: CASSIRGLRSYTF
cdr3_nt: TGTGCCAGTAGTATTAGAGGACTTCGGAGCTACACCTTC
v_call: TRBV19
clone_size: -
d_call: -
j_call: TRBJ1-2

cdr3_aa: CASSQGTSGGGRTQYF
cdr3_nt: TGTGCCAGCAGCCAAGGGACTAGCGGGGGAGGCCGAACGCAGTATTTT
v_call: TRBV14
clone_size: -
d_call: TRBD2
j_call: TRBJ2-3

cdr3_aa: CASSVGTGVMGNEQFF
cdr3_nt: TGTGCCAGCAGCGTTGGGACAGGGGTTATGGGCAATGAGCAGTTCTTC
v_call: TRBV9
clone_size: -
d_call: TRBD1
j_call: TRBJ2-1

cdr3_aa: CASSIGRTKSTDTQYF
cdr3_nt: TGTGCCAGTAGTATAGGTAGGACAAAAAGCACAGATACGCAGTATTTT
v_call: TRBV19
clone_size: -
d_call: -
j_call: TRBJ2-3

cdr3_aa: CASSYRGGGYTF
cdr3_nt: TGTGCCAGCAGTTACAGGGGTGGTGGCTACACCTTC
v_call: TRBV6-5
clone_size: once
d_call: -
j_call: TRBJ1-2

cdr3_aa: CASSIGSGLNTEAFF
cdr3_nt: TGTGCCAGTAGTATAGGTTCGGGATTGAACACTGAAGCTTTCTTT
v_call: TRBV19
clone_size: few
d_call: -
j_call: TRBJ1-1

cdr3_aa: CASSERGRGAFF
cdr3_nt: TGCGCCAGCAGTGAACGCGGGAGAGGAGCTTTCTTT
v_call: TRBV10-1
clone_size: -
d_call: -
j_call: TRBJ1-1

cdr3_aa: CASSQGHLRGQYF
cdr3_nt: TGTGCCAGCAGCCAAGGCCACCTACGAGGGCAGTACTTC
v_call: TRBV3-1/TRBV3-2
clone_size: -
d_call: -
j_call: TRBJ2-7

cdr3_aa: CASSRGDSRFYGYTF
cdr3_nt: TGTGCCAGCAGTCGCGGTGACAGCCGCTTCTATGGCTACACCTTC
v_call: TRBV28
clone_size: -
d_call: -
j_call: TRBJ1-2

cdr3_aa: CASSSQVVSLYGYTF
cdr3_nt: TGTGCCAGCAGCTCCCAGGTAGTGTCGTTATATGGCTACACCTTC
v_call: TRBV5-6
clone_size: -
d_call: -
j_call: TRBJ1-2

cdr3_aa: CASSSRPGLAGVEQFF
cdr3_nt: TGTGCCAGCAGTTCTCGTCCGGGACTAGCGGGAGTAGAGCAGTTCTTC
v_call: TRBV27
clone_size: -
d_call: TRBD2
j_call: TRBJ2-1

cdr3_aa: CASGEGRPEKLFF
cdr3_nt: TGTGCCTCTGGGGAGGGTCGACCCGAAAAACTGTTTTTT
v_call: TRBV28
clone_size: -
d_call: -
j_call: TRBJ1-4

cdr3_aa: CASIRLEVYTEAFF
cdr3_nt: TGTGCCAGCATCAGACTGGAGGTTTACACTGAAGCTTTCTTT
v_call: TRBV2
clone_size: -
d_call: -
j_call: TRBJ1-1

cdr3_aa: CASRTAGGYNEQFF
cdr3_nt: TGTGCCAGCAGGACAGCGGGGGGGTACAATGAGCAGTTCTTC
v_call: TRBV27
clone_size: -
d_call: TRBD2
j_call: TRBJ2-1

cdr3_aa: CASSITANQPQHF
cdr3_nt: TGTGCCAGTAGTATTACTGCCAATCAGCCCCAGCATTTT
v_call: TRBV19
clone_size: -
d_call: -
j_call: TRBJ1-5

cdr3_aa: CASSVTGTGTFETQYF
cdr3_nt: TGTGCCAGCAGCGTGACCGGGACAGGGACTTTCGAGACCCAGTACTTC
v_call: TRBV5-8
clone_size: -
d_call: TRBD1
j_call: TRBJ2-5

cdr3_aa: CASSLRSSSYNEQFF
cdr3_nt: TGTGCCAGCAGCCTCCGGAGTAGCTCCTACAATGAGCAGTTCTTC
v_call: TRBV5-8
clone_size: once
d_call: -
j_call: TRBJ2-1

cdr3_aa: CASSSKPMTGALHEQYF
cdr3_nt: TGCGCCAGCAGCTCGAAACCCATGACAGGGGCCCTCCACGAGCAGTACTTC
v_call: TRBV5-1
clone_size: -
d_call: TRBD1
j_call: TRBJ2-7

cdr3_aa: CASSYQDRGGRGEQFF
cdr3_nt: TGTGCCAGCAGTTACCAGGACCGGGGCGGGAGAGGGGAGCAGTTCTTC
v_call: TRBV6-5
clone_size: few
d_call: TRBD2
j_call: TRBJ2-1

cdr3_aa: CASSPLGYGYTF
cdr3_nt: TGTGCCAGCAGTCCCCTCGGCTATGGCTACACCTTC
v_call: TRBV12-3/TRBV12-4
clone_size: -
d_call: -
j_call: TRBJ1-2

cdr3_aa: CASSQAWQVLAKNIQYF
cdr3_nt: TGCGCCAGCAGCCAAGCCTGGCAGGTCTTAGCCAAAAACATTCAGTACTTC
v_call: TRBV4-1
clone_size: -
d_call: -
j_call: TRBJ2-4

cdr3_aa: CASSPQDRGTYNEQFF
cdr3_nt: TGTGCCAGCAGCCCTCAGGACAGGGGCACCTACAATGAGCAGTTCTTC
v_call: TRBV3-1/TRBV3-2
clone_size: -
d_call: TRBD1
j_call: TRBJ2-1

cdr3_aa: CASSSATGVGKLFF
cdr3_nt: TGTGCCAGCAGCTCCGCGACAGGAGTGGGAAAACTGTTTTTT
v_call: TRBV7-9
clone_size: -
d_call: -
j_call: TRBJ1-4

cdr3_aa: CAISETDRAPDSF
cdr3_nt: TGTGCCATCAGTGAGACGGACAGGGCACCGGATTCCTTT
v_call: TRBV10-3
clone_size: -
d_call: TRBD1
j_call: TRBJ1-4

cdr3_aa: CASSRQTGDEQYF
cdr3_nt: TGTGCCAGCAGCCGTCAGACAGGGGACGAGCAGTACTTC
v_call: TRBV4-2
clone_size: -
d_call: TRBD1
j_call: TRBJ2-7

cdr3_aa: CASSPPSGVYGYTF
cdr3_nt: TGTGCCAGCTCACCGCCGTCAGGTGTCTATGGCTACACCTTC
v_call: TRBV18
clone_size: few
d_call: -
j_call: TRBJ1-2

cdr3_aa: CASRQGNTEAFF
cdr3_nt: TGTGCCAGCAGACAGGGGAACACTGAAGCTTTCTTT
v_call: TRBV12-3/TRBV12-4
clone_size: -
d_call: -
j_call: TRBJ1-1

cdr3_aa: CASSSLDSIYEQYF
cdr3_nt: TGCGCCAGCAGCTCCCTGGACTCAATCTACGAGCAGTACTTC
v_call: TRBV5-1
clone_size: -
d_call: -
j_call: TRBJ2-7

cdr3_aa: CASSPVGGTSGSNEQFF
cdr3_nt: TGCGCCAGCAGCCCGGTGGGCGGGACTAGCGGGAGCAATGAGCAGTTCTTC
v_call: TRBV5-1
clone_size: -
d_call: TRBD2
j_call: TRBJ2-1

cdr3_aa: CATSVYEQYF
cdr3_nt: TGTGCCACCAGCGTGTACGAGCAGTACTTC
v_call: TRBV6-4
clone_size: -
d_call: -
j_call: TRBJ2-7

cdr3_aa: CASSSSLGNTEAFF
cdr3_nt: TGTGCCAGCAGCTCCTCCCTAGGGAACACTGAAGCTTTCTTT
v_call: TRBV7-8
clone_size: -
d_call: -
j_call: TRBJ1-1

cdr3_aa: CATSPGQGLHYNEQFF
cdr3_nt: TGTGCCACCAGTCCCGGACAGGGGCTACACTACAATGAGCAGTTCTTC
v_call: TRBV24-1
clone_size: -
d_call: TRBD1
j_call: TRBJ2-1

cdr3_aa: CASSYTTPGDTEAFF
cdr3_nt: TGTGCCAGCAGCTACACAACTCCAGGGGACACTGAAGCTTTCTTT
v_call: TRBV11-2
clone_size: -
d_call: -
j_call: TRBJ1-1

cdr3_aa: CASSQGQGMINNEQFF
cdr3_nt: TGTGCCAGCAGCCAGGGACAGGGGATGATCAACAATGAGCAGTTCTTC
v_call: TRBV5-4
clone_size: -
d_call: TRBD1
j_call: TRBJ2-1

cdr3_aa: CATSDHLRQGGYTF
cdr3_nt: TGTGCCACCAGTGACCACCTCCGACAGGGTGGCTACACCTTC
v_call: TRBV24-1
clone_size: -
d_call: TRBD1
j_call: TRBJ1-2

cdr3_aa: CASSSGVSYEQYF
cdr3_nt: TGTGCCAGTAGTTCGGGGGTCTCCTACGAGCAGTACTTC
v_call: TRBV19
clone_size: many
d_call: -
j_call: TRBJ2-7

cdr3_aa: CAWSGQPNTEAFF
cdr3_nt: TGTGCCTGGAGTGGACAGCCGAACACTGAAGCTTTCTTT
v_call: TRBV30
clone_size: -
d_call: -
j_call: TRBJ1-1

cdr3_aa: CASSFPPGNTEAFF
cdr3_nt: TGTGCCAGCAGCTTTCCCCCGGGGAACACTGAAGCTTTCTTT
v_call: TRBV5-6
clone_size: -
d_call: -
j_call: TRBJ1-1

cdr3_aa: CASRDQRGGPGNTQYF
cdr3_nt: TGTGCCAGCAGGGATCAGCGGGGGGGGCCCGGGAATACGCAGTATTTT
v_call: TRBV7-2
clone_size: -
d_call: TRBD2
j_call: TRBJ2-3

cdr3_aa: CASSYRASGLSYEQYF
cdr3_nt: TGTGCCAGCAGTTACCGGGCTAGCGGCCTCTCCTACGAGCAGTACTTC
v_call: TRBV6-2/TRBV6-3
clone_size: -
d_call: TRBD2
j_call: TRBJ2-7

cdr3_aa: CASSQGAGDRGRDEQFF
cdr3_nt: TGTGCCAGCAGCCAGGGGGCCGGGGACAGGGGAAGGGATGAGCAGTTCTTC
v_call: TRBV4-2
clone_size: -
d_call: TRBD1
j_call: TRBJ2-1

cdr3_aa: CSVTGTTSSTDTQYF
cdr3_nt: TGCAGCGTCACCGGGACAACCTCTAGCACAGATACGCAGTATTTT
v_call: TRBV29-1
clone_size: once
d_call: -
j_call: TRBJ2-3

cdr3_aa: CASRQGAGSAGNTIYF
cdr3_nt: TGTGCCAGTAGACAGGGGGCCGGGAGTGCTGGAAACACCATATATTTT
v_call: TRBV19
clone_size: -
d_call: TRBD1
j_call: TRBJ1-3

cdr3_aa: CASSAQGNYGYTF
cdr3_nt: TGCGCCAGCAGCGCCCAGGGAAACTATGGCTACACCTTC
v_call: TRBV5-1
clone_size: few
d_call: -
j_call: TRBJ1-2

cdr3_aa: CASSENELRGNTIYF
cdr3_nt: TGTGCCAGCAGTGAAAATGAACTAAGGGGAAACACCATATATTTT
v_call: TRBV6-1
clone_size: -
d_call: -
j_call: TRBJ1-3

cdr3_aa: CASSPLAEYNEQFF
cdr3_nt: TGCGCCAGCAGCCCACTAGCGGAGTACAATGAGCAGTTCTTC
v_call: TRBV5-1
clone_size: -
d_call: TRBD2
j_call: TRBJ2-1

cdr3_aa: CASSQDRTGGKLFF
cdr3_nt: TGTGCCAGCAGCCAAGATCGCACAGGGGGAAAACTGTTTTTT
v_call: TRBV4-2
clone_size: -
d_call: TRBD1
j_call: TRBJ1-4

cdr3_aa: CASSLGAGGSGNTIYF
cdr3_nt: TGTGCCAGCAGCTTAGGCGCAGGGGGCTCTGGAAACACCATATATTTT
v_call: TRBV7-6
clone_size: -
d_call: TRBD1
j_call: TRBJ1-3

cdr3_aa: CASSLESLAEYNEQFF
cdr3_nt: TGTGCCAGCAGCTTAGAATCCCTGGCGGAGTACAATGAGCAGTTCTTC
v_call: TRBV7-2
clone_size: once
d_call: -
j_call: TRBJ2-1

cdr3_aa: CASKKLAGSNQPQHF
cdr3_nt: TGTGCCAGCAAAAAGTTGGCAGGTAGCAATCAGCCCCAGCATTTT
v_call: TRBV2
clone_size: -
d_call: -
j_call: TRBJ1-5

cdr3_aa: CASSLRGSPYNEQFF
cdr3_nt: TGTGCCAGCAGCTTAAGGGGGAGTCCCTACAATGAGCAGTTCTTC
v_call: TRBV7-6
clone_size: -
d_call: -
j_call: TRBJ2-1

cdr3_aa: CASSVEGALNTEAFF
cdr3_nt: TGTGCCAGCAGCGTAGAGGGGGCCCTGAACACTGAAGCTTTCTTT
v_call: TRBV6-5
clone_size: -
d_call: TRBD1
j_call: TRBJ1-1

cdr3_aa: CASCETSGASSTDTQYF
cdr3_nt: TGTGCCAGCTGTGAGACTAGCGGGGCTTCTAGCACAGATACGCAGTATTTT
v_call: TRBV28
clone_size: -
d_call: TRBD2
j_call: TRBJ2-3

cdr3_aa: CASSYYSGTTPRGYTF
cdr3_nt: TGTGCCAGCAGCTACTACTCTGGGACAACCCCGCGTGGCTACACCTTC
v_call: TRBV9
clone_size: -
d_call: -
j_call: TRBJ1-2

cdr3_aa: CASSLSSSGTGRYEQYF
cdr3_nt: TGTGCCAGCAGTTTATCGTCTTCCGGGACAGGGCGGTACGAGCAGTACTTC
v_call: TRBV27
clone_size: -
d_call: TRBD1
j_call: TRBJ2-7

cdr3_aa: CASSIGGGAYNEQFF
cdr3_nt: TGTGCCAGTAGTATAGGCGGGGGCGCCTACAATGAGCAGTTCTTC
v_call: TRBV19
clone_size: many
d_call: -
j_call: TRBJ2-1

cdr3_aa: CASSVGVTANTEAFF
cdr3_nt: TGTGCCAGCAGCGTAGGCGTGACAGCTAACACTGAAGCTTTCTTT
v_call: TRBV9
clone_size: -
d_call: -
j_call: TRBJ1-1

cdr3_aa: CASSPYQETQYF
cdr3_nt: TGTGCCAGCTCACCCTACCAAGAGACCCAGTACTTC
v_call: TRBV18
clone_size: few
d_call: -
j_call: TRBJ2-5

cdr3_aa: CASSLNWGRSSYEQYF
cdr3_nt: TGTGCCAGCAGCTTAAACTGGGGCCGTAGCTCCTACGAGCAGTACTTC
v_call: TRBV7-9
clone_size: -
d_call: -
j_call: TRBJ2-7